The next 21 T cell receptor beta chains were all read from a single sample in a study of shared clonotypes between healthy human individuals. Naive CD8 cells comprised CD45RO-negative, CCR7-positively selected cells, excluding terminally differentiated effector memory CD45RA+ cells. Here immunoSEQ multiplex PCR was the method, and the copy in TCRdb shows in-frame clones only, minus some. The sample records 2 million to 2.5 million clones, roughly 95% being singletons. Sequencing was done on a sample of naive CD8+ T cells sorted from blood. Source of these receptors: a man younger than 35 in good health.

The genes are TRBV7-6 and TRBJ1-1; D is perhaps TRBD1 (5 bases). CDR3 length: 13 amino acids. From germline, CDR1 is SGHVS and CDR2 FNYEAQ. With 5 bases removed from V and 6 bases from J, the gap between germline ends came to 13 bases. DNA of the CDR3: TGTGCCAGCAGCCCAGAATGGGGGGCTGAAGCTTTCTTT. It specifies CASSPEWGAEAFF.

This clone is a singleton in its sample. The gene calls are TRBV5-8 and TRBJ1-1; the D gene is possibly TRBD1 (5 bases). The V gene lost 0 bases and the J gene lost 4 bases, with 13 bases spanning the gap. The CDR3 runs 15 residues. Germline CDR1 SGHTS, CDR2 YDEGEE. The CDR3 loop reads CASSLAREGATEAFF. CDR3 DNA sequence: TGTGCCAGCAGCTTGGCCAGGGAAGGAGCCACTGAAGCTTTCTTT.

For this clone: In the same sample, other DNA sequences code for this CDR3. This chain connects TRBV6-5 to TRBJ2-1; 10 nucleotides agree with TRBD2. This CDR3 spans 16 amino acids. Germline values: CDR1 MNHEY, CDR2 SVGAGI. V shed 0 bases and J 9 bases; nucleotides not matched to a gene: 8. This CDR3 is CASSYSIGLAGVEQFF. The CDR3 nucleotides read TGTGCCAGCAGTTACTCGATAGGCCTAGCGGGAGTTGAGCAGTTCTTC.

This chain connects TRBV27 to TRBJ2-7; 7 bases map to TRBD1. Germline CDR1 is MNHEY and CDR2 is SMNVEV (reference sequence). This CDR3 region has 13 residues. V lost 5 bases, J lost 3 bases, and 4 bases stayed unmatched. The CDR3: CASSGDSGYEQYF. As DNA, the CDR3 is TGTGCCAGCAGTGGGGACAGCGGCTACGAGCAGTACTTC.

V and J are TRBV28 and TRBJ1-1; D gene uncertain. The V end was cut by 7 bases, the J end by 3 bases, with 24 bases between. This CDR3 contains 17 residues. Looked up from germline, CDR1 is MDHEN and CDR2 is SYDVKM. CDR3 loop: CASTAGSYLTRDTEAFF. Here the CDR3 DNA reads TGTGCCAGCACCGCCGGGTCTTATCTCACGAGGGACACTGAAGCTTTCTTT.

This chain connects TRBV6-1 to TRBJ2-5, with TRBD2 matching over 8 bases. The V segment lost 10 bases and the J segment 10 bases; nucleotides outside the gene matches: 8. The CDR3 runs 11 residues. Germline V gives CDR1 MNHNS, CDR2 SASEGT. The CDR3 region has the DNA TGTGCCACTACGACCGGGGGGGGCCAGTACTTC. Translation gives CATTTGGGQYF.

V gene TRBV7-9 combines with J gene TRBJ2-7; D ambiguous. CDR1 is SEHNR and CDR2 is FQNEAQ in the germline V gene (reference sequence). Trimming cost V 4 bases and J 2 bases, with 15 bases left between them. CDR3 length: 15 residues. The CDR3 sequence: CASSWPIDVAYEQYF. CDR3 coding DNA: TGTGCCAGCAGCTGGCCTATAGACGTCGCCTACGAGCAGTACTTC.

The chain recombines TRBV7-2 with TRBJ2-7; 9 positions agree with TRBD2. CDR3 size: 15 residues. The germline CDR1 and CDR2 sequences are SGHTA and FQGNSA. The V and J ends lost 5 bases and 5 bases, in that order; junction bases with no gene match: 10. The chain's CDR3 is CASSTLSGRIDEQYF. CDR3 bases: TGTGCCAGCAGCACACTTAGCGGGAGAATCGACGAGCAGTACTTC. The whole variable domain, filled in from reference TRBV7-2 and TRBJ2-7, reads GAGVSQSPSNKVTEKGKDVELRCDPISGHTALYWYRQSLGQGLEFLIYFQGNSAPDKSGLPSDRFSAERTGGSVSTLTIQRTQQEDSAVYLCASSTLSGRIDEQYFGPGTRLTVT.

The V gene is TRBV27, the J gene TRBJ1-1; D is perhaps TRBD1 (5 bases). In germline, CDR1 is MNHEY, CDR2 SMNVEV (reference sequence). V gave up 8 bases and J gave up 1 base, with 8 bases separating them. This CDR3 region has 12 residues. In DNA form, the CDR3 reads TGTGCCAGCCATACAGGGAACACTGAAGCTTTCTTT. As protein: CASHTGNTEAFF.

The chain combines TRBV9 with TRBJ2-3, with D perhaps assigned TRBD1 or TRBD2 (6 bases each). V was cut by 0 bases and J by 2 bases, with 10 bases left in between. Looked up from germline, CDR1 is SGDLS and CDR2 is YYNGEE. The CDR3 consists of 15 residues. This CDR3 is CASSVGWGATDTQYF. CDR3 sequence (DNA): TGTGCCAGCAGCGTAGGGTGGGGGGCCACAGATACGCAGTATTTT.

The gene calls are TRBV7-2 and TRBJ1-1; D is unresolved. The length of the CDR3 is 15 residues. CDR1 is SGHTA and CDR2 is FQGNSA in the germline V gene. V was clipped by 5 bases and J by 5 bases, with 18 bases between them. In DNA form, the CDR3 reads TGTGCCAGCAGCGTACCGGACGGCGAAAGGACTGAAGCTTTCTTT. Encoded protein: CASSVPDGERTEAFF.

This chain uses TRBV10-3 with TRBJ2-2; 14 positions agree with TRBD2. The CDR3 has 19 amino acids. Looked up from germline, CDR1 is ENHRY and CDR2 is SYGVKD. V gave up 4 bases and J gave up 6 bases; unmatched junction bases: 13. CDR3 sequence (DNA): TGTGCCATCAGTGGTGACTCACCGACTAGCGGGAGGGAGGCCGGGGAGCTGTTTTTT. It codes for CAISGDSPTSGREAGELFF.

The CDR3 DNA sequence: TGTGCCAGCAGCAATGAGGTATGGACAGGGTGGAACATTCAGTACTTC. Translating it yields CASSNEVWTGWNIQYF. The chain is built from TRBV21-1 and TRBJ2-4; the table names TRBD1, a call not compared with the DNA. TRBV21-1 counts as a pseudogene. The CDR3 totals 16 residues.

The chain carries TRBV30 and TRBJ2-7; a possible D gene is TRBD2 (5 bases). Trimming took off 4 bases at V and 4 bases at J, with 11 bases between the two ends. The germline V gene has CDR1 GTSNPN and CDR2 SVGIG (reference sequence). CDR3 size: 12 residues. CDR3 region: CAWNVGGYEQYF. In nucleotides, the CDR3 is TGTGCCTGGAATGTGGGCGGGTACGAGCAGTACTTC.

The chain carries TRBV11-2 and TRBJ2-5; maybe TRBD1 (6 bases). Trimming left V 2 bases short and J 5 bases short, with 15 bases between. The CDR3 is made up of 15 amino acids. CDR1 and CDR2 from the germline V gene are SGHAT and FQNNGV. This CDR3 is CASSLKAGGAETQYF. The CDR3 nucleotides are TGTGCCAGCAGCTTAAAGGCTGGGGGCGCGGAGACCCAGTACTTC.

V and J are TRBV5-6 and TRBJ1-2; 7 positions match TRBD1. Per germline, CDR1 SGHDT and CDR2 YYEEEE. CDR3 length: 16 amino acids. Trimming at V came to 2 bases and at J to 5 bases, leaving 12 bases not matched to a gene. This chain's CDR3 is CASSFQVSGGLYGYTF. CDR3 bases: TGTGCCAGCAGCTTTCAGGTATCAGGGGGATTGTATGGCTACACCTTC. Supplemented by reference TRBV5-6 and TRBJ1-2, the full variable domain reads DAGVTQSPTHLIKTRGQQVTLRCSPKSGHDTVSWYQQALGQGPQFIFQYYEEEERQRGNFPDRFSGHQFPNYSSELNVNALLLGDSALYLCASSFQVSGGLYGYTFGSGTRLTVV.

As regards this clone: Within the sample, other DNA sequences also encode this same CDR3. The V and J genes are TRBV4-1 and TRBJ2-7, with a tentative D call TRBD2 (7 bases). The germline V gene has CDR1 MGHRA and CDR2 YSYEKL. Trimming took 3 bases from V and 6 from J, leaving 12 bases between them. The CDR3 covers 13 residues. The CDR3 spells CASSQGGRREQYF. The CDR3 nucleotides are TGCGCCAGCAGCCAGGGGGGGCGACGCGAGCAGTACTTC.

CDR3 in DNA: TGTGCCAGCAGTCCATACGACAGGGGGTACAATGAGCAGTTCTTC. Amino acid sequence: CASSPYDRGYNEQFF. The chain couples TRBV28 to TRBJ2-1, with 9 bases that match TRBD1. CDR3 size: 15 residues. From germline, CDR1 is MDHEN and CDR2 SYDVKM. J gave up 4 bases and V 5 bases, and 6 bases lay outside the gene matches.

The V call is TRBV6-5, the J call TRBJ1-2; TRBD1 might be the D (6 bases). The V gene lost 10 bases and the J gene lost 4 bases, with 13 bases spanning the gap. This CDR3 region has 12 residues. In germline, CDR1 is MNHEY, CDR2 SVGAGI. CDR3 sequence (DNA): TGTGCCACAGGGGATCGCGGCTATGGCTACACCTTC. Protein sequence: CATGDRGYGYTF.

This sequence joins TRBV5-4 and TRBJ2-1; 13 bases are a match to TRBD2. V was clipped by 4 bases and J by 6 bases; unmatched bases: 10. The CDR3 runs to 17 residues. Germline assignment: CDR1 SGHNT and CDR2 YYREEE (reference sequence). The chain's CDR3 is CASSELAGGLGPNEQFF. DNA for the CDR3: TGTGCCAGCAGCGAACTAGCGGGAGGGCTGGGCCCCAATGAGCAGTTCTTC.

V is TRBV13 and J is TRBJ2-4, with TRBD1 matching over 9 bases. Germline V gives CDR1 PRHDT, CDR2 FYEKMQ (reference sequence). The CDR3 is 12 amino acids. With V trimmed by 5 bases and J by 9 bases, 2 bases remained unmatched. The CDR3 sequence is CASSPTGGIQYF. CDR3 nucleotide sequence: TGTGCCAGCAGCCCGACAGGGGGCATTCAGTACTTC.